What follows are 28 T cell receptor beta chains derived from one specimen sequenced in a study of shared clonotypes between healthy human individuals. Clones were sequenced by immunoSEQ multiplex PCR, and TCRdb holds only the in-frame ones, with some missing. The table lists 2,500,000 or so clones, over 85% of them singletons. The sequencing input was naive CD4+ T cells sorted from blood. Subset indicated: CD45RA+ positively selected. Receptor source: a man aged 18 to 29 in good health.

The chain is built from TRBV11-2 and TRBJ2-3, with D tentatively TRBD1 (6 bases). Germline V lookup: CDR1 SGHAT, CDR2 FQNNGV. The CDR3 runs 15 residues. V was pared by 4 bases and J by 2 bases, with 13 bases between. The CDR3 coding sequence is TGTGCCAGCAGCTCCTCGGGACAAATCACAGATACGCAGTATTTT. It encodes CASSSSGQITDTQYF.

Comment on this clone: The same CDR3 arises from other DNA sequences in this sample as well. The chain recombines TRBV9 with TRBJ2-5; possible D gene TRBD1, 5 bases. The CDR3 spans 14 residues. Germline V lookup: CDR1 SGDLS, CDR2 YYNGEE. The V end was cut by 0 bases, the J end by 1 base, with 7 bases between. CDR3 DNA: TGTGCCAGCAGCGTAGGGGGCCTCCAAGAGACCCAGTACTTC. Protein: CASSVGGLQETQYF.

This chain links TRBV5-1 with TRBJ2-2; the match to TRBD2 covers 15 bases. Trimming cost V 4 bases and J 0 bases; bases outside gene matches: 13. The CDR3 runs 21 residues. Looked up from germline, CDR1 is SGHRS and CDR2 is YFSETQ. For the CDR3, the DNA is TGCGCCAGCAGCCCGAGACCCCCGGGACTAGCGGGAGGATCGAACACCGGGGAGCTGTTTTTT. It specifies CASSPRPPGLAGGSNTGELFF.

The V and J genes are TRBV13 and TRBJ2-2, with a possible D match to TRBD1 (6 bases). Germline assignment: CDR1 PRHDT and CDR2 FYEKMQ (reference sequence). This CDR3 comprises 15 residues. Trimming removed 8 bases at V and 1 base at J, with 14 bases between. As DNA, the CDR3 is TGTGCCAGCTTACGGACAGAGGAGAACACCGGGGAGCTGTTTTTT. Amino acid sequence: CASLRTEENTGELFF.

The CDR3 here is CASSEARVFSGNTIYF. CDR3 in DNA: TGTGCCAGCAGTGAAGCGCGGGTCTTCTCTGGAAACACCATATATTTT. The rearrangement uses TRBV6-1 and TRBJ1-3; no clear D. The V end was cut by 0 bases, the J end by 0 bases, with 9 bases between. Germline V gives CDR1 MNHNS, CDR2 SASEGT. The CDR3 loop spans 16 amino acids.

CDR3 region: CASSLCSSTYLFYEQYF. The CDR3, as DNA: TGTGCCAGCAGCTTATGCAGCTCTACCTACCTTTTCTACGAGCAGTACTTC. V gene TRBV11-3 combines with J gene TRBJ2-7; D uncertain. Germline CDR1 SGHNT, CDR2 YENEEA. Trimming took off 2 bases at V and 3 bases at J, with 20 bases between the two ends. CDR3 length: 17 amino acids.

The V and J genes are TRBV7-9 and TRBJ2-3; 9 bases align to TRBD1. Germline V gives CDR1 SEHNR, CDR2 FQNEAQ (reference sequence). V trimming: 5 bases; J trimming: 2 bases; junction bases outside the gene matches: 8. This CDR3 region has 16 residues. CDR3 region: CASSPSRDRATDTQYF. Written as DNA, the CDR3 is TGTGCCAGCAGCCCGAGCAGGGACAGGGCCACAGATACGCAGTATTTT.

The V and J genes are TRBV11-3 and TRBJ2-1, with D perhaps TRBD1 or TRBD2 (5 bases each). Trimming cost V 1 base and J 0 bases, with 10 bases left between them. Germline values: CDR1 SGHNT, CDR2 YENEEA. The CDR3 runs to 16 residues. The CDR3 here is CASSLGDGSSYNEQFF. CDR3 bases: TGTGCCAGCAGCTTAGGGGACGGAAGCTCCTACAATGAGCAGTTCTTC.

This clone was seen once. The chain carries TRBV6-5 and TRBJ2-7, with 8 bases that match TRBD1. Germline V gives CDR1 MNHEY, CDR2 SVGAGI. V was clipped by 4 bases and J by 9 bases; unmatched bases: 11. CDR3 length: 14 amino acids. CDR3 protein: CASSFTDRGLGQYF. The CDR3, as DNA: TGTGCCAGCAGTTTCACAGACAGGGGTCTGGGGCAGTACTTC.

In this sample, this clone turned up a few times. The same CDR3 can be traced to other DNA sequences in this sample. The chain uses TRBV29-1 and TRBJ1-2; maybe TRBD1 (5 bases). Per germline, CDR1 SQVTM and CDR2 ANQGSEA. Trimming stripped 3 bases from V and 6 bases from J, with 5 bases between. This CDR3 has 10 residues. CDR3 amino acids: CSVDRDGYTF. The CDR3 DNA is TGCAGCGTTGACAGGGATGGCTACACCTTC.

As concerns this clone: This specimen includes other DNA sequences encoding the same CDR3. V is TRBV5-1 and J is TRBJ2-2; the D gene could be TRBD1 or TRBD2 (5 bases each). Deletions cut 0 bases from V and 1 base from J, with 10 bases between. Germline assignment: CDR1 SGHRS and CDR2 YFSETQ. The CDR3 loop spans 16 amino acids. CDR3 nucleotides: TGCGCCAGCAGCTTGGCCGGGACGGTGAACACCGGGGAGCTGTTTTTT. Translating gives CASSLAGTVNTGELFF.

The chain couples TRBV5-1 to TRBJ1-4; 10 bases map to TRBD1. This CDR3 region has 17 residues. CDR1 SGHRS and CDR2 YFSETQ come from the germline V gene. The J segment lost 8 bases and the V segment lost 5 bases, leaving 15 bases of the junction unmatched. This CDR3 reads CASSLFSAGQGNEKLFF. CDR3 nucleotide sequence: TGCGCCAGCAGTTTGTTTTCGGCGGGACAGGGGAACGAAAAACTGTTTTTT.

This chain links TRBV9 with TRBJ2-2, with D maybe TRBD2 (7 bases). V lost 4 bases and J lost 6, with 16 bases in between. Looked up from germline, CDR1 is SGDLS and CDR2 is YYNGEE. This CDR3 has 15 amino acids. The CDR3 DNA is TGTGCCAGCAGCCTGCAGGGGAGGGTCGCCGGGGAGCTGTTTTTT. This gives the protein CASSLQGRVAGELFF.

This clone was seen a handful of times. This sequence joins TRBV19 and TRBJ1-5; TRBD1 matches at 7 bases. The germline gives CDR1 LNHDA, CDR2 SQIVND (reference sequence). There are 13 residues in the CDR3. V lost 11 bases, J lost 0 bases, and 4 bases stayed unmatched. CDR3 DNA: TGTGCCTCCAGGGGGGTTAGCAATCAGCCCCAGCATTTT. As protein: CASRGVSNQPQHF.

The chain couples TRBV28 to TRBJ2-1; D uncertain. V was cut by 4 bases and J by 4 bases, with 8 bases left in between. The length of the CDR3 is 13 residues. The germline gives CDR1 MDHEN, CDR2 SYDVKM. In DNA form, the CDR3 reads TGTGCCAGCAGTTCGATAACGTACAATGAGCAGTTCTTC. Its translation is CASSSITYNEQFF.

This chain connects TRBV5-1 to TRBJ2-7, with 7 nucleotides matching TRBD1. V lost 2 bases to trimming and J lost 3 bases; unmatched junction nucleotides: 5. The CDR3 sequence is 14 residues long. The V gene's germline CDR1 is SGHRS and CDR2 YFSETQ. CDR3 sequence reads: CASSFTGVIYEQYF. The CDR3 region has the DNA TGCGCCAGCAGCTTTACAGGGGTGATCTACGAGCAGTACTTC.

A note on this clone: The same CDR3 can be traced to other DNA sequences in this sample. The chain employs TRBV5-1 and TRBJ1-1; 7 bases map to TRBD1. J gave up 1 base and V 4 bases, and 4 bases lay outside the gene matches. Germline-derived CDR1 and CDR2 are SGHRS and YFSETQ. This CDR3 is built from 14 residues. CDR3: CASSPRTGNTEAFF. CDR3 sequence (DNA): TGCGCCAGCAGCCCGAGGACAGGGAACACTGAAGCTTTCTTT.

As to this clone: This sample also contains other DNA sequences that code for the same CDR3. J is TRBJ2-1 and V is TRBV5-1; no clear D gene. CDR1 and CDR2 (germline): SGHRS, YFSETQ. The ends were cut back, 5 bases at V and 1 base at J, with 4 bases in the middle. The CDR3 loop spans 12 amino acids. CDR3 region: CASSGSYNEQFF. CDR3 bases: TGCGCCAGCAGTGGGTCCTACAATGAGCAGTTCTTC.

A single count supports this clone. The J gene is TRBJ1-1, the V gene TRBV4-2; 7 nucleotides line up with TRBD1. CDR1 and CDR2 (germline): LGHNA, YNFKEQ. The CDR3 is 15 amino acids. With 1 base clipped from V and 5 bases from J, the junction kept 7 bases outside the gene matches. The CDR3 DNA follows: TGTGCCAGCAGCCAAGGTCATCAGGGGGAAACTGAAGCTTTCTTT. It specifies CASSQGHQGETEAFF.

J is TRBJ2-2 and V is TRBV9; no clear D gene. CDR1 and CDR2 from the germline V gene are SGDLS and YYNGEE. The V gene lost 1 base and the J gene lost 4 bases, with 11 bases spanning the gap. This CDR3 contains 15 residues. The CDR3 loop is CASSVFVGITGELFF. The CDR3 coding sequence is TGTGCCAGCAGCGTATTTGTAGGGATCACCGGGGAGCTGTTTTTT.

The CDR3 region is CASSLMEGAGGYTF. The CDR3 bases are TGTGCCAGCAGTTTAATGGAGGGGGCGGGTGGCTACACCTTC. V gene TRBV27 combines with J gene TRBJ1-2, with 7 bases identical to TRBD1. Trimming cost V 2 bases and J 7 bases; bases outside gene matches: 7. The CDR3 length is 14 residues. CDR1 and CDR2 from the germline V gene are MNHEY and SMNVEV (reference sequence).

This chain joins TRBV5-1 and TRBJ2-1, with TRBD2 as a possible D gene (5 bases). The germline CDR1 and CDR2 sequences are SGHRS and YFSETQ. V was cut by 4 bases and J by 0 bases, with 11 bases left in between. The CDR3 is 15 amino acids. The CDR3: CASSPTRSSYNEQFF. For the CDR3, the DNA is TGCGCCAGCAGCCCCACTAGGAGCTCCTACAATGAGCAGTTCTTC.

This clone was seen a single time. The genes are TRBV21-1 and TRBJ2-2; the table gives TRBD1 as D, unverified against the DNA. TRBV21-1 constitutes a pseudogene. The CDR3 runs to 14 residues. CDR3 residues: CASRQGANTGELFF. In DNA form, the CDR3 reads TGTGCCAGCAGGCAGGGGGCGAACACCGGGGAGCTGTTTTTT.

The V and J genes are TRBV5-1 and TRBJ1-1; 9 bases fit TRBD1. The germline CDR1 and CDR2 sequences are SGHRS and YFSETQ. The length of the CDR3 is 15 residues. After removal of 4 bases from V and 1 base from J, the junction contained 5 bases not matched to a gene. Here the CDR3 reads CASSAGTGWNTEAFF. The CDR3 region has the DNA TGCGCCAGCAGCGCCGGGACAGGGTGGAACACTGAAGCTTTCTTT.

This chain links TRBV10-3 with TRBJ2-7, with D perhaps TRBD1 (6 bases). The CDR3 consists of 13 residues. Germline V gives CDR1 ENHRY, CDR2 SYGVKD. Trimming cost V 10 bases and J 2 bases, with 15 bases left between them. The CDR3 nucleotides read TGTGCCAGCTGGGTACAGGGCGCCTACGAGCAGTACTTC. The encoded protein is CASWVQGAYEQYF.

The V and J genes are TRBV6-1 and TRBJ1-1, with D tentatively TRBD1 (5 bases). The CDR3 spans 15 residues. The germline gives CDR1 MNHNS, CDR2 SASEGT. Trimming removed 2 bases from V and 0 bases from J, with 10 bases in between. The CDR3 here is CASSEQGNMNTEAFF. Here the CDR3 DNA reads TGTGCCAGCAGTGAACAGGGAAACATGAACACTGAAGCTTTCTTT.

The CDR3 DNA sequence: TGTGCCAGTAGTAGCCCGACAGGGGGCTCCTACAATGAGCAGTTCTTC. The encoded protein is CASSSPTGGSYNEQFF. V is TRBV19 and J is TRBJ2-1; TRBD1 agrees at 9 bases. The V segment lost 4 bases and the J segment 0 bases; nucleotides outside the gene matches: 4. This CDR3 comprises 16 residues. Germline-derived CDR1 and CDR2 are LNHDA and SQIVND (reference sequence).

V and J are TRBV18 and TRBJ2-7; 10 nucleotides match TRBD1. CDR3 length: 14 amino acids. V lost 1 base to trimming and J lost 12 bases; unmatched junction nucleotides: 9. Germline V gene lookup returns CDR1 KGHSH and CDR2 LQKENI. In DNA, the CDR3 is TGTGCCAGCTCACCACAGCCGACAGGGGGCCTCCCGTACTTC. Translated, it gives CASSPQPTGGLPYF.